This T cell receptor (beta chain) derives from a study of beta chain features in type 1 diabetes. Notes on the study in general: Naive, central memory and Treg TCRB repertoires appeared more alike in patients than in healthy donors. Cells expressing TCR highly could be over-represented by cDNA sequencing. The study found fewer insertions and more deletions at VDJ junctions in type 1 diabetes patients. Equally in patients and controls, shorter templates might have been favored by PCR.

TCRB transcripts that were expressed got sequenced, as all of the isolated RNA had been reverse transcribed. Data came from immunoSEQ multiplex PCR; TCRdb stores just in-frame clones and leaves some out. The data hold under 300,000 clones, with roughly 30% observed a single time. Trimming stripped 1 base from V and 2 bases from J, with 15 bases between. Germline CDR1 and CDR2: SEHNR and FQNEAQ (reference sequence). The CDR3 length is 16 residues. A word on this clone: Its antigen is undetermined.

The chain links TRBV7-9 to TRBJ2-7; D possibly uses TRBD1 or TRBD2 (7 bases each). This sequence originates from a man between 25 and 39 years old in good health. The specimen sequenced was central memory CD4+ T cells from blood. CDR3: CASSLGTGGQTYEQYF. In nucleotides, the CDR3 is TGTGCCAGCAGCTTAGGAACGGGGGGACAGACCTACGAGCAGTACTTC.